Shown below are 2 T cell receptor beta chains from a single sample sequenced in a study of T cells in Graves' hyperthyroidism and ophthalmopathy. Amplification of TCR beta CDR3 regions was performed using RNA transcripts as template. During a first-round RT-PCR of the TCR CDR3, the HTBI primer set was used. TCRdb reprocessed the multiplex PCR reads with MiXCR, giving one entry per CDR3 protein. Among approximately 320,000 distinct CDR3 sequences listed, around a sixth were seen once. Input material: blood. These TCRs come from a man aged 30 to 45 with Graves' hyperthyroidism.

Many counts were recorded for this clonotype. This chain joins TRBV3-1 and TRBJ2-5, with 7 bases aligning to TRBD2. Trimming took 6 bases from V and 5 from J; bases not matched to a gene: 6. CDR3 length: 13 residues. Germline V gene sequence: CDR1 LGHDT, CDR2 YNNKEL (reference sequence). The CDR3 DNA sequence: TGTGCCAGCAGGAGCGGGATCATTGAGACCCAGTACTTC. Its protein is CASRSGIIETQYF.

This clonotype was found many times. This chain connects TRBV30 to TRBJ1-1; tentatively, D is TRBD1 (5 bases). Trimming removed 3 bases at V and 1 base at J, with 12 bases between. Germline lookup yields CDR1 GTSNPN and CDR2 SVGIG (reference sequence). CDR3 length equals 14 residues. CDR3 sequence (DNA): TGTGCCTGGAGCTCCACAGGTCCGAACACTGAAGCTTTCTTT. Translating gives CAWSSTGPNTEAFF.